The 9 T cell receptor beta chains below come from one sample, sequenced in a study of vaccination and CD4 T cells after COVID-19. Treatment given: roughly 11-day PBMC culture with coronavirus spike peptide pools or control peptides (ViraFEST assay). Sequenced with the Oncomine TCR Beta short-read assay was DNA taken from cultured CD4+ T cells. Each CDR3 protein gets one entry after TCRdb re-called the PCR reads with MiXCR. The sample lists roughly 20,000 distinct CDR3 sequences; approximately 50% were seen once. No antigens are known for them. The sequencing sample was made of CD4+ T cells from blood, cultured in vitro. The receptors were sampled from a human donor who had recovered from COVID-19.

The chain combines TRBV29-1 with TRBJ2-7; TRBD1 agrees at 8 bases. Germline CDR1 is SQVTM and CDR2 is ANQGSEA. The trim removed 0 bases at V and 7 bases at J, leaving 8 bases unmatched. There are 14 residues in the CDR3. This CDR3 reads CSVEDGGQGFEQYF. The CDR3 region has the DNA TGCAGCGTTGAAGATGGTGGACAGGGATTTGAGCAGTACTTC.

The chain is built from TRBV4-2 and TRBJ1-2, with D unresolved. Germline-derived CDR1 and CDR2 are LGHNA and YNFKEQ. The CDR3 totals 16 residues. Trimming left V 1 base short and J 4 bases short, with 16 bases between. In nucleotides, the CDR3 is TGTGCCAGCAGCCAAGCCCGGATCGGGGAGGGCTATGGCTACACCTTC. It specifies CASSQARIGEGYGYTF.

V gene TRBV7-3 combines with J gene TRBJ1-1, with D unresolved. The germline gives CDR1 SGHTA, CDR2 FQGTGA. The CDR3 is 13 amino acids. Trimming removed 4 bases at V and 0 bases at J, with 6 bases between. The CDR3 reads CASSSTVNTEAFF. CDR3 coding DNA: TGTGCCAGCAGCTCGACGGTGAACACTGAAGCTTTCTTT.

This CDR3 is CASSDRGRSYTGELFF. As DNA, the CDR3 is TGTGCCAGCTCGGACAGGGGGCGCTCGTACACCGGGGAGCTGTTTTTT. This chain links TRBV3-1 with TRBJ2-2; the match to TRBD1 covers 11 bases. The germline V gene encodes CDR1 LGHDT and CDR2 YNNKEL (reference sequence). The CDR3 loop spans 16 amino acids. With 8 bases clipped from V and 3 bases from J, the junction kept 8 bases outside the gene matches. Looking up the rest from reference TRBV3-1 and TRBJ2-2 gives the full variable domain: DTAVSQTPKYLVTQMGNDKSIKCEQNLGHDTMYWYKQDSKKFLKIMFSYNNKELIINETVPNRFSPKSPDKAHLNLHINSLELGDSAVYFCASSDRGRSYTGELFFGEGSRLTVL.

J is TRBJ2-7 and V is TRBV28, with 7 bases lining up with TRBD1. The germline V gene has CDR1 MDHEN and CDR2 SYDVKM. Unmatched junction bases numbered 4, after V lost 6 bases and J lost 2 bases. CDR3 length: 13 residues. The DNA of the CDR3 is TGTGCCAGCAGGGGACAGTCAGCCTACGAGCAGTACTTC. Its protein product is CASRGQSAYEQYF.

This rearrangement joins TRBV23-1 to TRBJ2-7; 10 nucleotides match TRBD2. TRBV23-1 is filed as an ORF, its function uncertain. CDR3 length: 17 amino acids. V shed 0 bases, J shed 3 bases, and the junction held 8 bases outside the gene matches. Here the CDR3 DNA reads TGCGCCAGCAGTCAATCCCCTAGCGGGAGAACTGTCTACGAGCAGTACTTC. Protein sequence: CASSQSPSGRTVYEQYF.

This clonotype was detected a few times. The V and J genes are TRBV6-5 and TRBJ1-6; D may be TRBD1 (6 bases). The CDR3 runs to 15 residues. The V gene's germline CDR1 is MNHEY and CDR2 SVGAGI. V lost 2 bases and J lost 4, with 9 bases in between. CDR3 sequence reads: CASSYGTNYNSPLHF. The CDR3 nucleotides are TGTGCCAGCAGTTACGGGACAAATTATAATTCACCCCTCCACTTT.

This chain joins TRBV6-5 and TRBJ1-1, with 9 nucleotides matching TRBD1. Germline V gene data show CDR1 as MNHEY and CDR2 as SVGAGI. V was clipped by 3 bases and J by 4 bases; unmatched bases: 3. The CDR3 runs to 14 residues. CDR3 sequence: CASSYDRGTTEAFF. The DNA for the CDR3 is TGTGCCAGCAGTTATGACAGGGGGACCACTGAAGCTTTCTTT.

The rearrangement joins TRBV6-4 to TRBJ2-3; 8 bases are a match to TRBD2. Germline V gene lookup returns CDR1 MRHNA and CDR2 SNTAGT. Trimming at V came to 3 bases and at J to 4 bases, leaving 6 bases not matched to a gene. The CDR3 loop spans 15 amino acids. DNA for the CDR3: TGTGCCAGCAGTGAGTCGGGGGGGCACGCAGATACGCAGTATTTT. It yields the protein CASSESGGHADTQYF.